This entry lists 24 T cell receptor beta chains sequenced from one sample in a study of cytomegalovirus exposure and HLA in healthy donors (dated by TCRdb to about 2017). Receptor amplification or capture employed the immunoSEQ multiplex PCR assay. The multiplex PCR relied on a mix of 60 forward primers for TCR Vbeta segments and 13 reverse primers for TCR Jbeta segments. TCRdb took over this immuneACCESS table, retaining in-frame rearrangements with V and J assigned. Such tables are incomplete; in checked studies, under half of the missing clones stem from an unresolved V gene, and the remainder is unexplained. Per the sample table, the count is 150,000 or so clones. The top ten clones comprise over 1% of the sample. Input material: PBMCs. Receptors originate from a woman in her fifties or sixties in good health and CMV-seronegative.

This CDR3 is CASSWDRNTGELFF. The CDR3 DNA sequence: TGTGCCAGCAGTTGGGACAGGAACACCGGGGAGCTGTTTTTT. V and J are TRBV2 and TRBJ2-2, with 7 bases fitting TRBD1. Germline V gene sequence: CDR1 SNHLY, CDR2 FYNNEI. Trimming cost V 5 bases and J 1 base; bases outside gene matches: 1. The CDR3 is 14 residues long.

The chain carries TRBV6-6 and TRBJ1-1; possible D gene TRBD1, 6 bases. V was clipped by 5 bases and J by 4 bases, with 11 bases between them. The CDR3 length is 13 residues. Germline values: CDR1 MNHNY, CDR2 SVGAGI (reference sequence). CDR3 sequence: CASSGQTGTEAFF. The CDR3 DNA is TGTGCCAGCAGTGGACAGACTGGCACTGAAGCTTTCTTT.

This rearrangement joins TRBV18 to TRBJ1-1; 8 nucleotides align to TRBD1. From germline, CDR1 is KGHSH and CDR2 LQKENI. CDR3 length: 14 residues. The J segment lost 4 bases and the V segment lost 4 bases, leaving 5 bases of the junction unmatched. CDR3 DNA: TGTGCCAGCTCACTCGGAACAGGGGGCACTGAAGCTTTCTTT. This gives the protein CASSLGTGGTEAFF.

This chain connects TRBV5-6 to TRBJ1-1, with D possibly being TRBD1 (6 bases). CDR1 and CDR2 (germline): SGHDT, YYEEEE. This CDR3 comprises 19 residues. V was clipped by 2 bases and J by 1 base, with 24 bases between them. The CDR3 protein is CASSFGTIFKLGGNTEAFF. The CDR3 bases are TGTGCCAGCAGCTTTGGGACAATTTTTAAATTAGGAGGGAACACTGAAGCTTTCTTT.

The chain combines TRBV13 with TRBJ2-1; 13 bases are a match to TRBD2. V trimming: 3 bases; J trimming: 4 bases; junction bases outside the gene matches: 0. This CDR3 spans 15 amino acids. In germline, CDR1 is PRHDT, CDR2 FYEKMQ (reference sequence). CDR3 in DNA: TGTGCCAGCAGCTTGACTAGCGGGGGGTACAATGAGCAGTTCTTC. Translation: CASSLTSGGYNEQFF.

The chain links TRBV29-1 to TRBJ1-2; perhaps TRBD1 as D (6 bases). Deletions cut 8 bases from V and 3 bases from J, with 10 bases between. The germline CDR1 and CDR2 sequences are SQVTM and ANQGSEA. The CDR3 has 11 residues. The CDR3 here is CSLGADYGYTF. The CDR3 DNA sequence: TGCAGCCTGGGGGCTGACTATGGCTACACCTTC.

This chain uses TRBV19 with TRBJ2-2, with unresolved D. Trimming left V 2 bases short and J 4 bases short, with 11 bases between. The CDR3 is 15 residues long. Per germline, CDR1 LNHDA and CDR2 SQIVND (reference sequence). The CDR3 here is CASSIFPETTGELFF. DNA of the CDR3: TGTGCCAGTAGTATATTCCCGGAGACCACCGGGGAGCTGTTTTTT.

This chain uses TRBV25-1 with TRBJ2-1, with TRBD1 matching over 8 bases. The CDR3 is 15 residues long. CDR1 is MGHDK and CDR2 is SYGVNS in the germline V gene. The V segment lost 1 base and the J segment 4 bases; nucleotides outside the gene matches: 3. The CDR3 spells CASSEFDRGYNEQFF. The CDR3 nucleotides are TGTGCCAGCAGTGAATTCGACAGGGGATACAATGAGCAGTTCTTC.

The chain couples TRBV10-3 to TRBJ1-5; TRBD1 matches 9 bases. This CDR3 region has 15 residues. The junction had 4 bases not matched to a gene; V was cut back by 2 bases and J by 5 bases. Germline V gene data show CDR1 as ENHRY and CDR2 as SYGVKD. CDR3 bases: TGTGCCATCAGTGAGCGGACAGGGGAACATCAGCCCCAGCATTTT. As protein: CAISERTGEHQPQHF.

This rearrangement joins TRBV6-1 to TRBJ1-5; D unclear. The CDR3 totals 17 residues. Germline CDR1 and CDR2: MNHNS and SASEGT. V was clipped by 2 bases and J by 0 bases, with 14 bases between them. The DNA for the CDR3 is TGTGCCAGCAGTGAATATACCTCCGGTTATAGCAATCAGCCCCAGCATTTT. Protein sequence: CASSEYTSGYSNQPQHF.

The V and J genes are TRBV4-3 and TRBJ1-6, with D perhaps TRBD1 (6 bases). This CDR3 has 16 residues. The germline V gene encodes CDR1 LGHNA and CDR2 YSLEER. Trimming removed 1 base from V and 5 bases from J, with 12 bases in between. Here the CDR3 reads CASSQGSAGDNSPLHF. CDR3 nucleotide sequence: TGCGCCAGCAGCCAAGGATCGGCAGGGGATAATTCACCCCTCCACTTT.

The genes are TRBV27 and TRBJ1-2, with D unclear. The CDR3 length is 14 residues. V lost 7 bases to trimming and J lost 6 bases, with 18 bases between them. CDR1 and CDR2 from the germline V gene are MNHEY and SMNVEV (reference sequence). The CDR3 here is CASMGQGERHGYTF. The CDR3 region has the DNA TGTGCCAGCATGGGTCAAGGTGAGCGTCATGGCTACACCTTC.

The chain employs TRBV4-2 and TRBJ2-3, with no clear D. CDR1 and CDR2 (germline): LGHNA, YNFKEQ. The CDR3 has 14 residues. V was clipped by 0 bases and J by 1 base, with 5 bases between them. CDR3: CASSQDSGTDTQYF. The CDR3, as DNA: TGTGCCAGCAGCCAAGATAGTGGCACAGATACGCAGTATTTT.

This chain links TRBV11-2 with TRBJ2-7, with 10 positions matching TRBD2. The junction had 5 bases not matched to a gene; V was cut back by 3 bases and J by 3 bases. This CDR3 contains 15 residues. Germline CDR1 is SGHAT and CDR2 is FQNNGV. The CDR3 here is CASSFSTSGNYEQYF. In DNA, the CDR3 is TGTGCCAGCAGCTTTTCTACTAGCGGGAACTACGAGCAGTACTTC.

This chain links TRBV5-1 with TRBJ2-7, with a possible D match to TRBD1 (6 bases). This CDR3 spans 13 amino acids. The ends were cut back, 7 bases at V and 6 bases at J, with 17 bases in the middle. The germline CDR1 and CDR2 sequences are SGHRS and YFSETQ. As DNA, the CDR3 is TGCGCCAGCCCCCCCGACACAGGGCGCGAGCAGTACTTC. Translating gives CASPPDTGREQYF.

The chain employs TRBV5-6 and TRBJ1-2; D is possibly TRBD1 (6 bases). Trimming shortened V by 4 bases and J by 7 bases, and 11 bases separated the two germline ends. Germline CDR1 reads SGHDT; CDR2 reads YYEEEE. The CDR3 spans 12 residues. The CDR3 sequence is CASSPRGGGYTF. The CDR3 DNA sequence: TGTGCCAGCAGCCCCAGGGGTGGTGGCTACACCTTC.

The genes are TRBV15 and TRBJ2-7, with 14 bases matching TRBD2. Per germline, CDR1 LNHNV and CDR2 YYDKDF (reference sequence). The CDR3 is 21 residues long. The trim removed 1 base at V and 4 bases at J, leaving 18 bases unmatched. CDR3 residues: CATSRARRGVGLAGVLYEQYF. In DNA, the CDR3 is TGTGCCACCAGCAGAGCCAGGAGGGGAGTGGGACTAGCGGGAGTTTTGTACGAGCAGTACTTC.

V usage is TRBV6-7 and J usage is TRBJ2-3; a weak D match, TRBD1 (6 bases). TRBV6-7 is annotated as an ORF whose role is uncertain. This CDR3 is built from 15 residues. V was pared by 2 bases and J by 2 bases, with 11 bases between. CDR3 bases: TGTGCCAGCAGTTACCAGGGGACACACACAGATACGCAGTATTTT. As protein: CASSYQGTHTDTQYF.

This rearrangement joins TRBV5-6 to TRBJ2-1; D is perhaps TRBD2 (6 bases). CDR3 size: 18 residues. CDR1 is SGHDT and CDR2 is YYEEEE in the germline V gene. Trimming pared 0 bases from V and 8 bases from J, leaving 24 bases between. The CDR3 nucleotides are TGTGCCAGCAGCTTGGGCGGGAACGTCTTAGGGGTTATCGATGAGCAGTTCTTC. Amino acid sequence: CASSLGGNVLGVIDEQFF.

This chain connects TRBV12-5 to TRBJ1-1; 9 bases align to TRBD1. CDR3 length equals 15 residues. The V gene's germline CDR1 is LGHNT and CDR2 FRNRAP. The junction had 11 bases not matched to a gene; V was cut back by 10 bases and J by 2 bases. CDR3 sequence (DNA): TGTGCTACCGAGTCCCAGGGACAGGGAAACACTGAAGCTTTCTTT. Translating gives CATESQGQGNTEAFF.

This chain uses TRBV6-5 with TRBJ1-5, with TRBD1 matching 11 bases. This CDR3 is 14 amino acids long. Per germline, CDR1 MNHEY and CDR2 SVGAGI. The junction had 1 base not matched to a gene; V was cut back by 5 bases and J by 4 bases. Here the CDR3 reads CASSGTGGNQPQHF. DNA of the CDR3: TGTGCCAGCAGTGGGACAGGGGGGAATCAGCCCCAGCATTTT.

The chain recombines TRBV7-2 with TRBJ1-2, with D unresolved. This CDR3 is built from 16 residues. Per the germline V gene, CDR1 is SGHTA and CDR2 is FQGNSA. Trimming left V 3 bases short and J 4 bases short, with 18 bases between. The CDR3 is CASSFPGNTSSYGYTF. CDR3 sequence (DNA): TGTGCCAGCAGCTTCCCCGGGAACACATCAAGCTATGGCTACACCTTC. Supplemented by reference TRBV7-2 and TRBJ1-2, the full variable domain reads GAGVSQSPSNKVTEKGKDVELRCDPISGHTALYWYRQSLGQGLEFLIYFQGNSAPDKSGLPSDRFSAERTGGSVSTLTIQRTQQEDSAVYLCASSFPGNTSSYGYTFGSGTRLTVV.

The V and J genes are TRBV28 and TRBJ2-5; TRBD2 aligns across 9 bases. CDR3 length: 16 amino acids. Germline loops: CDR1 MDHEN, CDR2 SYDVKM. J lost 1 base, V lost 5 bases, and 8 bases had no gene match. CDR3 nucleotide sequence: TGTGCCAGCAGTGCCATGAGCGGGAGGTCCCAAGAGACCCAGTACTTC. Translating gives CASSAMSGRSQETQYF.

The chain carries TRBV9 and TRBJ2-2; the match to TRBD1 covers 10 bases. Looked up from germline, CDR1 is SGDLS and CDR2 is YYNGEE. Trimming cost V 4 bases and J 7 bases; bases outside gene matches: 10. The CDR3 loop spans 16 amino acids. The DNA for the CDR3 is TGTGCCAGCAGCATAGGGACAGGGGTTTTTATCGGGGAGCTGTTTTTT. Translated, it gives CASSIGTGVFIGELFF. The full variable domain, rest sourced from reference TRBV9 and TRBJ2-2, is DSGVTQTPKHLITATGQRVTLRCSPRSGDLSVYWYQQSLDQGLQFLIQYYNGEERAKGNILERFSAQQFPDLHSELNLSSLELGDSALYFCASSIGTGVFIGELFFGEGSRLTVL.